This record looks at one T cell receptor beta chain sequence and its context. The entry originates in a study of blood T cell repertoires in COVID-19. The wider study: Whether acute or convalescent, the COVID-19 samples came from the United States, Italy and Spain. In each case, the material was cDNA or gDNA derived from T cells, B-cell-depleted T cells, or PBMCs.

Trimming left V 6 bases short and J 4 bases short, with 10 bases between. In germline, CDR1 is SNHLY, CDR2 FYNNEI. The CDR3 is made up of 13 amino acids. Sequencing used immunoSEQ multiplex PCR; TCRdb keeps in-frame clones, though not all of them. The table lists 300,000 to 350,000 clones, around nine tenths of them singletons. This chain uses TRBV2 with TRBJ1-5; D is undetermined. This sequence originates from a woman aged 25 to 39 who had been exposed to COVID-19. The sequencing input was PBMCs or T cells enriched from blood (not recorded which). The CDR3 here is CASRRGGNQPQHF. The CDR3 DNA reads TGTGCCAGCAGGCGGGGTGGGAATCAGCCCCAGCATTTT.